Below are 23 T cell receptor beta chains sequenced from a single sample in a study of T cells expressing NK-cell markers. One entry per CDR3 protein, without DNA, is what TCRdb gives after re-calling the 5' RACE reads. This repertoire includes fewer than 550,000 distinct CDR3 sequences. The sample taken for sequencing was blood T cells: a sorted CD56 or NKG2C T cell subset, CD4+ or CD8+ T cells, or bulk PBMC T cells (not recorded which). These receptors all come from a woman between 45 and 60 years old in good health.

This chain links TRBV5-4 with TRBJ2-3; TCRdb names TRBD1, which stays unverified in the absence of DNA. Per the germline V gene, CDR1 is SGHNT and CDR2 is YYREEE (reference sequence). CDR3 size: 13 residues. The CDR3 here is CASKDRGGDTQYF. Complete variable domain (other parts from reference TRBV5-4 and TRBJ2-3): ETGVTQSPTHLIKTRGQQVTLRCSSQSGHNTVSWYQQALGQGPQFIFQYYREEENGRGNFPPRFSGLQFPNYSSELNVNALELDDSALYLCASKDRGGDTQYFGPGTRLTVL.

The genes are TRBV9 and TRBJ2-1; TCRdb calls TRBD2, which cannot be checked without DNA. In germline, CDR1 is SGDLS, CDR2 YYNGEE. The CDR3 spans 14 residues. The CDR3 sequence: CASSVRDSQGEQFF.

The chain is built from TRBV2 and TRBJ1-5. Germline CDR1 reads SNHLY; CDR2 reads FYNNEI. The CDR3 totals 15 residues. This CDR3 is CASSLDATSNQPQHF.

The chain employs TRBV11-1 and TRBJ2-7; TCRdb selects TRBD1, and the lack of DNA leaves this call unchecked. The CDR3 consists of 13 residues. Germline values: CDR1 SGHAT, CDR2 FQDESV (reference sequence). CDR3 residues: CASTRSGAYEQYF.

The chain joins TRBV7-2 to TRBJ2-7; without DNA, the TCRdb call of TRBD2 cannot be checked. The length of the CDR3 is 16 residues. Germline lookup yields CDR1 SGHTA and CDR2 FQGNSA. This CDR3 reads CASSWGTSGYTYEQYF.

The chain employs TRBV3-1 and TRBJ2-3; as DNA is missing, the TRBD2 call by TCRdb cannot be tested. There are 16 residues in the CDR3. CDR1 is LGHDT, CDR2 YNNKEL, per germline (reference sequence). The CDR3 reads CASSQDLSGRADTQYF.

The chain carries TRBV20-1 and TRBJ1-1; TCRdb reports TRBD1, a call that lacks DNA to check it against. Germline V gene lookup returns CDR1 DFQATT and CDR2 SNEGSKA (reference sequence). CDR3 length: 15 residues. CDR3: CSAIFGTGASTEAFF.

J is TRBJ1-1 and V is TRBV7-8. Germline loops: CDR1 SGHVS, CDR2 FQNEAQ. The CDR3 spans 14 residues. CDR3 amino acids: CASSERTANTEAFF.

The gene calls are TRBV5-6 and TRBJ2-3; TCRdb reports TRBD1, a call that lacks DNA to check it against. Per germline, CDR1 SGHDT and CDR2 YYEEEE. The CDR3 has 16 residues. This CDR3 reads CASSLFGTGRTDTQYF.

This chain's CDR3 is CASSLTGLSTDTQYF. V gene TRBV5-1 combines with J gene TRBJ2-3. The CDR3 loop spans 15 amino acids. In germline, CDR1 is SGHRS, CDR2 YFSETQ.

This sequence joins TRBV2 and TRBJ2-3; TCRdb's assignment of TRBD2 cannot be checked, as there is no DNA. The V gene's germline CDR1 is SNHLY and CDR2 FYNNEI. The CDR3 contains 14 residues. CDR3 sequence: CATKIAGGTDTQYF.

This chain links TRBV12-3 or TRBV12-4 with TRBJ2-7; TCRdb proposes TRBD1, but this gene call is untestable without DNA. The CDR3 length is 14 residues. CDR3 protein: CASSSSGAYYEQYF.

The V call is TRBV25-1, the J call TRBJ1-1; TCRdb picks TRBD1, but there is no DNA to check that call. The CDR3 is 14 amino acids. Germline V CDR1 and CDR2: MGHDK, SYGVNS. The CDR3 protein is CASSEWGEGGEAFF. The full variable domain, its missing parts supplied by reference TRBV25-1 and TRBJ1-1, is EADIYQTPRYLVIGTGKKITLECSQTMGHDKMYWYQQDPGMELHLIHYSYGVNSTEKGDLSSESTVSRIRTEHFPLTLESARPSHTSQYLCASSEWGEGGEAFFGQGTRLTVV.

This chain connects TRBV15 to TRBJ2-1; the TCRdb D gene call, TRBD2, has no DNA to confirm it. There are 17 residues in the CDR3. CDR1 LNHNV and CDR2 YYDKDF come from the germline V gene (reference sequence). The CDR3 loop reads CATSRPGTSGAYNEQFF.

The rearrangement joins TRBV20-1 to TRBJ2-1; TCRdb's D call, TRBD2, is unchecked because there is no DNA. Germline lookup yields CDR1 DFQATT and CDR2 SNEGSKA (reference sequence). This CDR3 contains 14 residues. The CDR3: CSATGSSRWNEQFF.

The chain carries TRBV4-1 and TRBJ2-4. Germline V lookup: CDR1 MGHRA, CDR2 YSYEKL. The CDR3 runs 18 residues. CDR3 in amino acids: CASSQGFLGISAKNIQYF.

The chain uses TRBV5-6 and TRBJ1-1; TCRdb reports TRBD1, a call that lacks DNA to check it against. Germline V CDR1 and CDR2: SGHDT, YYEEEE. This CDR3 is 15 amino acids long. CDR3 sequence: CASSLVRGGSQRAFF.

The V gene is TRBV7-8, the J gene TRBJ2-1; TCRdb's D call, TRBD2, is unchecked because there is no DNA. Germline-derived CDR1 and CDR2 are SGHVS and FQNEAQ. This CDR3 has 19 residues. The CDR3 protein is CASSLAYRASRSSYNEQFF.

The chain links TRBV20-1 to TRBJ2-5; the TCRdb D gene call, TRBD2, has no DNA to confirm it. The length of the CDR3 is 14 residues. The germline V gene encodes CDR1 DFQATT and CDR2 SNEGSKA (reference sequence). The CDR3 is CSASISGAQETQYF.

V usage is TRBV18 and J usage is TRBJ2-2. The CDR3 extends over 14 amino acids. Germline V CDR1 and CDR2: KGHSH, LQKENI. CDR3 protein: CASSLPGTTGELFF. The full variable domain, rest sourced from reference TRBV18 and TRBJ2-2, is NAGVMQNPRHLVRRRGQEARLRCSPMKGHSHVYWYRQLPEEGLKFMVYLQKENIIDESGMPKERFSAEFPKEGPSILRIQQVVRGDSAAYFCASSLPGTTGELFFGEGSRLTVL.

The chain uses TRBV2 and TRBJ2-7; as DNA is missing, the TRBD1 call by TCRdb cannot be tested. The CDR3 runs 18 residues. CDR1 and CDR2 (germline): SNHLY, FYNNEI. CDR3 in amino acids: CASSEAVQDNRLLYEQYF.

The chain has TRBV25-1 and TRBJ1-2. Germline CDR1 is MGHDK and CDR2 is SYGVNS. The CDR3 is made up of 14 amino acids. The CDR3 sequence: CASSESRRNYGYTF.

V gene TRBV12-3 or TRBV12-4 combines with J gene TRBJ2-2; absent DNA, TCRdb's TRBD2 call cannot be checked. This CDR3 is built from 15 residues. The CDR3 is CASSRLAGGPSKLFF.